A single sample is the source of the 6 T cell receptor beta chains below, sequenced in a study of identifying expanded T cells in peripheral blood. Only in-frame clones appear in the TCRdb table, and some are missing; sequencing was by immunoSEQ multiplex PCR. The data show over 70,000 clones, with 70% to 90% seen just once and over 15% held by the top ten. The sample taken for sequencing was blood. The receptor source for this set is a person aged 18-69 years in good health.

V gene TRBV15 combines with J gene TRBJ2-3; D call uncertain. V lost 8 bases and J 0 bases, leaving 3 bases between the germline ends. This CDR3 has 11 amino acids. CDR1 is LNHNV, CDR2 YYDKDF, per germline (reference sequence). The CDR3: CATGSTDTQYF. The DNA for the CDR3 is TGTGCCACCGGTAGCACAGATACGCAGTATTTT.

V and J are TRBV27 and TRBJ2-1, with 8 bases aligning to TRBD1. The CDR3 is made up of 14 amino acids. V dropped 5 bases and J dropped 6; count of bases not matched to a gene: 6. Germline assignment: CDR1 MNHEY and CDR2 SMNVEV (reference sequence). The CDR3 protein is CASSPITGGNEQFF. CDR3 coding DNA: TGTGCCAGCAGTCCTATCACAGGGGGCAATGAGCAGTTCTTC.

The chain recombines TRBV5-1 with TRBJ1-5; 9 nucleotides match TRBD1. Germline loops: CDR1 SGHRS, CDR2 YFSETQ. CDR3 length: 17 residues. Unmatched junction bases numbered 10, after V lost 0 bases and J lost 6 bases. CDR3 region: CASSLDPPRQGVQPQHF. CDR3 in DNA: TGCGCCAGCAGCTTGGACCCTCCTCGACAGGGGGTTCAGCCCCAGCATTTT.

The chain is built from TRBV25-1 and TRBJ2-3; unclear D gene. V was trimmed by 8 bases and J by 2 bases, leaving 11 bases between them. The CDR3 spans 13 residues. CDR1 MGHDK and CDR2 SYGVNS come from the germline V gene. The CDR3 region has the DNA TGTGCCAGCTCCGTAGGGTCCACAGATACGCAGTATTTT. This sequence encodes CASSVGSTDTQYF.

The V gene is TRBV28, the J gene TRBJ2-2; possibly TRBD2 for D (6 bases). Germline loops: CDR1 MDHEN, CDR2 SYDVKM. The CDR3 is 15 amino acids. Trimming pared 3 bases from V and 4 bases from J, leaving 12 bases between. CDR3 amino acids: CASSLGRRGTGELFF. Here the CDR3 DNA reads TGTGCCAGCAGTTTGGGCAGGAGGGGCACCGGGGAGCTGTTTTTT.

The V gene is TRBV29-1, the J gene TRBJ1-1; perhaps TRBD1 as D (5 bases). The CDR3 is made up of 10 amino acids. Trimming pared 6 bases from V and 8 bases from J, leaving 10 bases between. Germline values: CDR1 SQVTM, CDR2 ANQGSEA. CDR3 loop: CSVHKGEAFF. The DNA for the CDR3 is TGCAGCGTCCATAAGGGGGAAGCTTTCTTT.